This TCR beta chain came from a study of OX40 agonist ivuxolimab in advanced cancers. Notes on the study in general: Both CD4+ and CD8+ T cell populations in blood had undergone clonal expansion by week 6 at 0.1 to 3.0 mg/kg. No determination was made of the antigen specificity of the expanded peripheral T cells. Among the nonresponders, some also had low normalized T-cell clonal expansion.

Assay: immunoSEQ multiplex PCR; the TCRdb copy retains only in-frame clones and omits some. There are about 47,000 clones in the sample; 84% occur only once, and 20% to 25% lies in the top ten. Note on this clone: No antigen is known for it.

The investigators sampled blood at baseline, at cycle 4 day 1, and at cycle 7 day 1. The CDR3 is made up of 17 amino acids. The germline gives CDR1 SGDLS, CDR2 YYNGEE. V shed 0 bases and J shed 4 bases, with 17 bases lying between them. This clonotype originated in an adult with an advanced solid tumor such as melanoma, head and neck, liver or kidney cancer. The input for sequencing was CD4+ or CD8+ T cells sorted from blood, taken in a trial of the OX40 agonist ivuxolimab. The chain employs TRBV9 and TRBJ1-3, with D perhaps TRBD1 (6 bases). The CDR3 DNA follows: TGTGCCAGCAGCGTAGGTTTTCCAGGGGAGAACGGAAACACCATATATTTT. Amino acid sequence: CASSVGFPGENGNTIYF.